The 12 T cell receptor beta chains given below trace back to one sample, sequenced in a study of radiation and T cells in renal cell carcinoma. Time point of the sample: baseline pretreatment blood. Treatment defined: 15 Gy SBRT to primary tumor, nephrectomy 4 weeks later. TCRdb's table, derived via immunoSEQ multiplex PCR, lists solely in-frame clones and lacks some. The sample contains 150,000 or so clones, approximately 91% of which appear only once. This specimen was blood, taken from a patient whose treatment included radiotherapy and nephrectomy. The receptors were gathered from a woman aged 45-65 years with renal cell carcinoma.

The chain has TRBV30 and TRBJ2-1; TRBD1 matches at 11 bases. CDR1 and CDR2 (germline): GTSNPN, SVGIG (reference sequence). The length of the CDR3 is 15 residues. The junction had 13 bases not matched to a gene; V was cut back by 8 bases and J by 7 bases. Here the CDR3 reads CAGAADRGLPNEQFF. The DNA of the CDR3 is TGTGCCGGGGCTGCGGACAGGGGGCTACCGAATGAGCAGTTCTTC.

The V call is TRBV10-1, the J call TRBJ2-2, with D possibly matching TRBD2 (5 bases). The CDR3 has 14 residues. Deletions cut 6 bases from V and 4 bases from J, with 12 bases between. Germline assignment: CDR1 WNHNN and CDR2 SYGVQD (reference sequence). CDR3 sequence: CASSGPGSTGELFF. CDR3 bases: TGCGCCAGCAGCGGACCGGGGAGCACCGGGGAGCTGTTTTTT.

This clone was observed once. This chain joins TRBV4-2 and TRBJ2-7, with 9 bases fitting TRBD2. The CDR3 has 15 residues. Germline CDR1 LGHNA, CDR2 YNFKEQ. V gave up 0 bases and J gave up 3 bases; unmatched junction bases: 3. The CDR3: CASSQERGGLYEQYF. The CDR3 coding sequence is TGTGCCAGCAGCCAAGAGCGGGGGGGCCTCTACGAGCAGTACTTC.

CDR3 amino acids: CASSSGQGATDTQYF. As DNA, the CDR3 is TGCGCCAGCAGCTCAGGACAGGGGGCAACAGATACGCAGTATTTT. The chain links TRBV5-1 to TRBJ2-3; 11 nucleotides agree with TRBD1. The CDR3 runs to 15 residues. After removal of 3 bases from V and 3 bases from J, the junction contained 3 bases not matched to a gene. Per the germline V gene, CDR1 is SGHRS and CDR2 is YFSETQ.

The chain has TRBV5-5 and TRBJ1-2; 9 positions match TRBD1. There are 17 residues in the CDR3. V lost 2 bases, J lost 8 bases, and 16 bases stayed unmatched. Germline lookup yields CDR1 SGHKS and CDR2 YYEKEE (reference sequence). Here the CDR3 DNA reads TGTGCCAGCAGCTTCGGGGACAGGGTCGACGTCGAGTTGGGCTACACCTTC. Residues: CASSFGDRVDVELGYTF.

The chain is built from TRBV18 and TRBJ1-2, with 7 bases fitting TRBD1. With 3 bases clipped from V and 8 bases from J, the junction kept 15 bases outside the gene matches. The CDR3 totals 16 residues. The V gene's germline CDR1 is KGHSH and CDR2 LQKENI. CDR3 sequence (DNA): TGTGCCAGCTCACCGGACCAGGACAGGTCCCTGGGGGGCTACACCTTC. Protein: CASSPDQDRSLGGYTF.

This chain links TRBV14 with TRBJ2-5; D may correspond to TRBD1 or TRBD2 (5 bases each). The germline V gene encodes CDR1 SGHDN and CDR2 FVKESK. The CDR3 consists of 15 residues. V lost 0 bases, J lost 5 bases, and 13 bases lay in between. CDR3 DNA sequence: TGTGCCAGCAGCCAAGAATCGAGGGGCTGGGAGACCCAGTACTTC. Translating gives CASSQESRGWETQYF.

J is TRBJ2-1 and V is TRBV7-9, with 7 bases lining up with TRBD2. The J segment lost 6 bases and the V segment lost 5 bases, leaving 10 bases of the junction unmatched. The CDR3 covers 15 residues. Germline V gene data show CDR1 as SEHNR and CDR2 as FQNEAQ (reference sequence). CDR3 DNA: TGTGCCAGCAGCCCCCCTTTCAGGGAGGGCAATGAGCAGTTCTTC. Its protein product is CASSPPFREGNEQFF.

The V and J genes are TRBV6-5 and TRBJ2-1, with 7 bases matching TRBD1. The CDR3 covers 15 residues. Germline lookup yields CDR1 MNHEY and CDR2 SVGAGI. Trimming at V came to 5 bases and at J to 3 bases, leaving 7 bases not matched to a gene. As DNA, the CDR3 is TGTGCCAGCAGTGCGTCCGGGACAGACTACAATGAGCAGTTCTTC. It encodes CASSASGTDYNEQFF.

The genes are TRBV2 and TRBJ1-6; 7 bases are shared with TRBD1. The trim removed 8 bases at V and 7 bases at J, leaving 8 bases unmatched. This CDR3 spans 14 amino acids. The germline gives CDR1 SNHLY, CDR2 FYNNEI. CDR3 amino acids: CASLLGGANSPLHF. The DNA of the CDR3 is TGTGCCAGCCTACTAGGGGGCGCGAATTCACCCCTCCACTTT.

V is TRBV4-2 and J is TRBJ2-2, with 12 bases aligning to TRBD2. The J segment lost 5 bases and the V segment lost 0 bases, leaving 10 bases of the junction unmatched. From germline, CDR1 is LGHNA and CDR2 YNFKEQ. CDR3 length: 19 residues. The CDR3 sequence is CASSQDRASGGARTGELFF. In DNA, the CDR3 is TGTGCCAGCAGCCAAGATAGGGCTAGCGGGGGGGCAAGAACCGGGGAGCTGTTTTTT.

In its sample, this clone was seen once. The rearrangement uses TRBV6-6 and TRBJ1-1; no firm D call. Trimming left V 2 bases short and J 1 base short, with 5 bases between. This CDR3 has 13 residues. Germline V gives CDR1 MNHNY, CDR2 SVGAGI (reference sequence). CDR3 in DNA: TGTGCCAGCAGTTACATTGGGAACACTGAAGCTTTCTTT. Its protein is CASSYIGNTEAFF.